The rows below give T cell receptor beta chains drawn from one sample of a study of blood T cell repertoires in COVID-19. Data came from immunoSEQ multiplex PCR; TCRdb stores just in-frame clones and leaves some out. The data hold 270,000 or so clones, with approximately 82% observed a single time. Sample: peripheral blood. Receptor source: a woman aged 18 to 35 with acute or convalescent COVID-19. CDR3s include the opening cysteine and the closing phenylalanine or tryptophan. Each record gives: V gene, D gene, clone size, J gene, CDR3 protein, CDR3 DNA. The D gene is left open where the match is weak. The listing skips clone size in some rows; elsewhere it reads once, few, many or a size class.

v_call: TRBV25-1; d_call: TRBD1; clone_size: once; j_call: TRBJ1-1; cdr3_aa: CASSEGTGDPNTEAFF; cdr3_nt: TGTGCCAGCAGTGAAGGGACAGGGGATCCCAACACTGAAGCTTTCTTT
v_call: TRBV21-1; d_call: NA; clone_size: NA; j_call: TRBJ1-4; cdr3_aa: CASSKGDAGSVTNEKLFF; cdr3_nt: TGTGCCAGCAGCAAAGGGGATGCAGGTAGCGTAACTAATGAAAAACTGTTTTTT
v_call: TRBV19; d_call: NA; clone_size: NA; j_call: TRBJ1-6; cdr3_aa: CASTYDRKGDSPLHF; cdr3_nt: TGTGCCAGCACATACGACAGGAAAGGGGATTCACCCCTCCACTTT
v_call: TRBV3-1/TRBV3-2; d_call: NA; clone_size: NA; j_call: TRBJ2-3; cdr3_aa: CASSLQLNTQYF; cdr3_nt: TGTGCCAGCAGCCTACAGCTTAATACGCAGTATTTT
v_call: TRBV11-3; d_call: NA; clone_size: few; j_call: TRBJ2-1; cdr3_aa: CASPERRVAPEDEQFF; cdr3_nt: TGTGCCAGCCCGGAGAGACGAGTGGCGCCGGAAGATGAGCAGTTCTTC
v_call: TRBV30; d_call: NA; clone_size: NA; j_call: TRBJ1-4; cdr3_aa: CAWSRLREKLFF; cdr3_nt: TGTGCCTGGAGCCGACTGCGGGAAAAACTGTTTTTT
v_call: TRBV11-1; d_call: TRBD2; clone_size: NA; j_call: TRBJ2-7; cdr3_aa: CASSTGLAASYEQYF; cdr3_nt: TGTGCCAGCAGCACAGGACTAGCGGCTTCCTACGAGCAGTACTTC
v_call: TRBV5-5; d_call: TRBD2; clone_size: NA; j_call: TRBJ2-1; cdr3_aa: CASSHISGWPYNEQFF; cdr3_nt: TGTGCCAGCAGCCATATTAGCGGGTGGCCCTACAATGAGCAGTTCTTC
v_call: TRBV6-1; d_call: TRBD1; clone_size: once; j_call: TRBJ2-3; cdr3_aa: CASSEGGQGPDTQYF; cdr3_nt: TGTGCCAGCAGTGAAGGAGGACAGGGTCCAGATACGCAGTATTTT
v_call: TRBV5-4; d_call: NA; clone_size: few; j_call: TRBJ2-7; cdr3_aa: CASSRDWGEQYF; cdr3_nt: TGTGCCAGCAGCCGGGACTGGGGTGAGCAGTACTTC
v_call: TRBV25-1; d_call: TRBD1; clone_size: NA; j_call: TRBJ2-5; cdr3_aa: CASTGAGETQYF; cdr3_nt: TGTGCCAGTACAGGGGCCGGAGAGACCCAGTACTTC
v_call: TRBV5-1; d_call: TRBD2; clone_size: few; j_call: TRBJ2-1; cdr3_aa: CASIALAGQSYNEQFF; cdr3_nt: TGCGCCAGCATTGCCCTAGCGGGACAATCCTACAATGAGCAGTTCTTC
v_call: TRBV27; d_call: NA; clone_size: NA; j_call: TRBJ2-7; cdr3_aa: CASSSTGEGGYEQYF; cdr3_nt: TGTGCCAGCAGCTCTACCGGGGAAGGGGGATACGAGCAGTACTTC
v_call: TRBV7-3; d_call: NA; clone_size: few; j_call: TRBJ1-5; cdr3_aa: CASSLNGLYNQPQHF; cdr3_nt: TGTGCCAGCAGCTTAAATGGACTGTACAATCAGCCCCAGCATTTT
v_call: TRBV27; d_call: TRBD1; clone_size: NA; j_call: TRBJ2-7; cdr3_aa: CASSQTGQGPKLYEQYF; cdr3_nt: TGTGCCAGCAGTCAAACGGGACAGGGACCAAAACTCTACGAGCAGTACTTC
v_call: TRBV21-1; d_call: NA; clone_size: NA; j_call: TRBJ1-5; cdr3_aa: CASSREGDNQPQHF; cdr3_nt: TGTGCCAGCAGCAGAGAGGGTGACAATCAGCCCCAGCATTTT
v_call: TRBV11-2; d_call: TRBD2; clone_size: NA; j_call: TRBJ2-7; cdr3_aa: CASSLRLAGVSYEQYF; cdr3_nt: TGTGCCAGCAGCTTACGGCTAGCGGGAGTGTCCTACGAGCAGTACTTC
v_call: TRBV4-3; d_call: TRBD1; clone_size: NA; j_call: TRBJ1-5; cdr3_aa: CASSLGQSNQPQHF; cdr3_nt: TGCGCCAGCAGCCTGGGACAGTCAAATCAGCCCCAGCATTTT
v_call: TRBV6-5; d_call: TRBD2; clone_size: NA; j_call: TRBJ2-1; cdr3_aa: CASSRLASNEQFF; cdr3_nt: TGTGCCAGCAGTAGACTAGCGAGCAATGAGCAGTTCTTC
v_call: TRBV3-1/TRBV3-2; d_call: NA; clone_size: NA; j_call: TRBJ1-4; cdr3_aa: CASSHRALGRTNEKLFF; cdr3_nt: TGTGCCAGCAGCCACCGAGCCCTGGGGAGGACTAATGAAAAACTGTTTTTT
v_call: TRBV27; d_call: NA; clone_size: NA; j_call: TRBJ2-7; cdr3_aa: CASSPQGRSSYEQYF; cdr3_nt: TGTGCCAGCAGCCCCCAGGGAAGGAGCTCCTACGAGCAGTACTTC
v_call: TRBV6-6; d_call: NA; clone_size: NA; j_call: TRBJ1-5; cdr3_aa: CASSSLYGSQPQHF; cdr3_nt: TGTGCCAGCAGTTCTCTATACGGGAGCCAGCCCCAGCATTTT
v_call: TRBV12-3/TRBV12-4; d_call: NA; clone_size: NA; j_call: TRBJ1-6; cdr3_aa: CASGSLGDSPLHF; cdr3_nt: TGTGCCAGCGGGTCCCTCGGGGATTCACCCCTCCACTTT
v_call: TRBV6-1; d_call: NA; clone_size: NA; j_call: TRBJ1-2; cdr3_aa: CASSESGYGYTF; cdr3_nt: TGTGCCAGCAGTGAGTCGGGCTATGGCTACACCTTC
v_call: TRBV11-2; d_call: NA; clone_size: NA; j_call: TRBJ2-7; cdr3_aa: CASSLLGYEQYF; cdr3_nt: TGTGCCAGCAGCTTACTCGGCTACGAGCAGTACTTC
v_call: TRBV14; d_call: NA; clone_size: NA; j_call: TRBJ1-2; cdr3_aa: CASSQDPGTKGYTF; cdr3_nt: TGTGCCAGCAGCCAAGATCCCGGGACAAAAGGCTACACCTTC
v_call: TRBV19; d_call: NA; clone_size: NA; j_call: TRBJ2-1; cdr3_aa: CASSQGPLPYNEQFF; cdr3_nt: TGTGCCAGTAGCCAGGGTCCCTTGCCATACAATGAGCAGTTCTTC
v_call: TRBV6-2/TRBV6-3; d_call: NA; clone_size: NA; j_call: TRBJ2-1; cdr3_aa: CASSYEAEQFF; cdr3_nt: TGTGCCAGCAGTTACGAAGCTGAGCAGTTCTTC
v_call: TRBV12-3/TRBV12-4; d_call: TRBD2; clone_size: NA; j_call: TRBJ2-3; cdr3_aa: CASGTSGRDAQYF; cdr3_nt: TGTGCCAGCGGGACTAGCGGGAGGGATGCGCAGTATTTT
v_call: TRBV11-2; d_call: NA; clone_size: NA; j_call: TRBJ1-3; cdr3_aa: CASSLPGTGNTIYF; cdr3_nt: TGTGCCAGCAGCTTACCAGGGACTGGAAACACCATATATTTT
v_call: TRBV9; d_call: NA; clone_size: once; j_call: TRBJ2-4; cdr3_aa: CASSVAAGLGAKNIQYF; cdr3_nt: TGTGCCAGCAGCGTAGCGGCAGGGCTGGGGGCCAAAAACATTCAGTACTTC
v_call: TRBV5-1; d_call: TRBD1; clone_size: NA; j_call: TRBJ2-7; cdr3_aa: CASSSTLTGRPLEQYF; cdr3_nt: TGCGCCAGCAGCTCCACCTTGACAGGGCGGCCCCTCGAGCAGTACTTC
v_call: TRBV10-1; d_call: TRBD1; clone_size: few; j_call: TRBJ2-3; cdr3_aa: CASRPGQGGTQYF; cdr3_nt: TGCGCCAGCAGGCCTGGACAGGGCGGTACGCAGTATTTT
v_call: TRBV6-1; d_call: NA; clone_size: NA; j_call: TRBJ1-2; cdr3_aa: CASSDWSSNYGYTF; cdr3_nt: TGTGCCAGCAGTGATTGGAGTAGTAACTATGGCTACACCTTC
v_call: TRBV5-1; d_call: NA; clone_size: once; j_call: TRBJ1-3; cdr3_aa: CASSWRPPPGNTIYF; cdr3_nt: TGCGCCAGCAGCTGGCGGCCTCCCCCTGGAAACACCATATATTTT
v_call: TRBV7-9; d_call: NA; clone_size: NA; j_call: TRBJ2-3; cdr3_aa: CASSFSGTGTDTQYF; cdr3_nt: TGTGCCAGCAGCTTCAGCGGAACTGGCACAGATACGCAGTATTTT
v_call: TRBV28; d_call: TRBD1; clone_size: NA; j_call: TRBJ2-2; cdr3_aa: CASSDPRGQGNTGELFF; cdr3_nt: TGTGCCAGCAGTGACCCCAGGGGGCAGGGGAACACCGGGGAGCTGTTTTTT
v_call: TRBV13; d_call: TRBD1; clone_size: NA; j_call: TRBJ1-2; cdr3_aa: CASSLGLGQAKIKTKETNYGYTF; cdr3_nt: TGTGCCAGCAGCTTAGGCCTCGGACAGGCCAAAATAAAAACGAAGGAAACTAACTATGGCTACACCTTC
v_call: TRBV19; d_call: NA; clone_size: NA; j_call: TRBJ1-3; cdr3_aa: CASSQPTARNTIYF; cdr3_nt: TGTGCCAGTTCTCAGCCGACAGCTCGAAACACCATATATTTT
v_call: TRBV27; d_call: TRBD1; clone_size: NA; j_call: TRBJ1-6; cdr3_aa: CASSIRDRFNSPLHF; cdr3_nt: TGTGCCAGCAGTATCCGGGACAGATTTAATTCACCCCTCCACTTT
v_call: TRBV19; d_call: NA; clone_size: NA; j_call: TRBJ1-5; cdr3_aa: CASSITGYSNQPQHF; cdr3_nt: TGTGCCAGTAGTATAACAGGCTATAGCAATCAGCCCCAGCATTTT
v_call: TRBV18; d_call: NA; clone_size: NA; j_call: TRBJ2-5; cdr3_aa: CASSPQQSHQETQYF; cdr3_nt: TGTGCCAGCTCACCACAACAGTCTCACCAAGAGACCCAGTACTTC
v_call: TRBV19; d_call: TRBD1; clone_size: NA; j_call: TRBJ1-2; cdr3_aa: CASSTDRAYGYTF; cdr3_nt: TGTGCCAGCAGCACTGACAGGGCCTATGGCTACACCTTC
v_call: TRBV19; d_call: NA; clone_size: NA; j_call: TRBJ2-3; cdr3_aa: CASSIGARGGFDGTDTQYF; cdr3_nt: TGTGCCAGTAGTATAGGTGCCAGGGGAGGGTTTGACGGCACAGATACGCAGTATTTT
v_call: TRBV28; d_call: TRBD1; clone_size: NA; j_call: TRBJ1-1; cdr3_aa: CASSSSDRVGTEAFF; cdr3_nt: TGTGCCAGCAGTTCCTCAGACAGGGTCGGCACTGAAGCTTTCTTT
v_call: TRBV4-3; d_call: TRBD1; clone_size: NA; j_call: TRBJ2-7; cdr3_aa: CASSQLPGQGYEQYF; cdr3_nt: TGCGCCAGCAGCCAACTACCGGGACAGGGCTACGAGCAGTACTTC
v_call: TRBV6-5; d_call: TRBD1; clone_size: NA; j_call: TRBJ1-6; cdr3_aa: CASSHRGDMDSPLHF; cdr3_nt: TGTGCCAGCAGTCACAGGGGCGACATGGATTCACCCCTCCACTTT
v_call: TRBV6-5; d_call: TRBD2; clone_size: NA; j_call: TRBJ2-2; cdr3_aa: CASSYLAGGGTGELFF; cdr3_nt: TGTGCCAGCAGTTATCTAGCGGGAGGCGGCACCGGGGAGCTGTTTTTT
v_call: TRBV30; d_call: NA; clone_size: NA; j_call: TRBJ1-2; cdr3_aa: CAWSRGSGGYTF; cdr3_nt: TGTGCCTGGAGTAGGGGGTCGGGTGGCTACACCTTC
v_call: TRBV5-4; d_call: TRBD2; clone_size: NA; j_call: TRBJ2-2; cdr3_aa: CASNTLAGRNTGELFF; cdr3_nt: TGTGCCAGCAACACACTAGCGGGAAGGAACACCGGGGAGCTGTTTTTT
v_call: TRBV12-3/TRBV12-4; d_call: TRBD2; clone_size: NA; j_call: TRBJ2-7; cdr3_aa: CASSSGLAYEQYF; cdr3_nt: TGTGCCAGCAGTTCGGGACTAGCATACGAGCAGTACTTC
v_call: TRBV7-2; d_call: TRBD1; clone_size: NA; j_call: TRBJ1-2; cdr3_aa: CASSLGDRGVSGYTF; cdr3_nt: TGTGCCAGCAGCCTTGGGGACAGGGGAGTCAGTGGCTACACCTTC
v_call: TRBV5-4; d_call: NA; clone_size: NA; j_call: TRBJ1-2; cdr3_aa: CASSLDEDYGYTF; cdr3_nt: TGTGCCAGCAGCTTGGACGAGGACTATGGCTACACCTTC
v_call: TRBV19; d_call: TRBD1; clone_size: NA; j_call: TRBJ2-7; cdr3_aa: CAAGDRVDEQYF; cdr3_nt: TGTGCCGCCGGGGACAGGGTCGACGAGCAGTACTTC
v_call: TRBV6-5; d_call: NA; clone_size: NA; j_call: TRBJ2-5; cdr3_aa: CASSYRGGTQYF; cdr3_nt: TGTGCCAGCAGTTACCGAGGTGGGACCCAGTACTTC
v_call: TRBV11-2; d_call: NA; clone_size: NA; j_call: TRBJ2-2; cdr3_aa: CASSLDMGRGRPNTGELFF; cdr3_nt: TGTGCCAGCAGCTTAGATATGGGGAGGGGGAGACCAAACACCGGGGAGCTGTTTTTT
v_call: TRBV9; d_call: NA; clone_size: NA; j_call: TRBJ2-3; cdr3_aa: CASSVGDSLTDTQYF; cdr3_nt: TGTGCCAGCAGCGTGGGGGACTCACTCACAGATACGCAGTATTTT
v_call: TRBV24-1; d_call: TRBD1; clone_size: NA; j_call: TRBJ2-2; cdr3_aa: CATRSTGGTGELFF; cdr3_nt: TGTGCCACCAGGTCGACAGGGGGCACCGGGGAGCTGTTTTTT
v_call: TRBV18; d_call: TRBD1; clone_size: NA; j_call: TRBJ1-6; cdr3_aa: CASSKDRENSPLHF; cdr3_nt: TGTGCCAGCTCAAAGGACAGGGAAAATTCACCCCTCCACTTT
v_call: TRBV10-3; d_call: TRBD2; clone_size: NA; j_call: TRBJ2-5; cdr3_aa: CAISRGLAGVGQETQYF; cdr3_nt: TGTGCCATCAGTAGAGGACTAGCGGGAGTAGGTCAAGAGACCCAGTACTTC